These 29 T cell receptor beta chains were all obtained from the same sample, sequenced in a study of shared clonotypes between healthy human individuals (dated by TCRdb to the early 2020s). CD8 naive samples were CD45RO-negative cells positively selected for CCR7, giving a CD45RA+CCR7+ population that excluded TemRA cells. The method was the immunoSEQ multiplex PCR assay. The clones in this table, taken by TCRdb from immuneACCESS, are in-frame only. Not every clone is retained; where verified, under half of the shortfall comes from an unresolved V gene, and the cause of the rest is unknown. The sample has millions of clones on record, about 95% of them singletons. The leading ten clones occupy 1% to 1.3% of the sample. Sequenced material: naive CD8+ T cells sorted from blood. The cell subset or site label on this specimen signifies: CD45RA+CCR7+. The receptors originated from a man between 18 and 29 years old in good health.

The rearrangement uses TRBV11-2 and TRBJ2-1; D is unclear. In germline, CDR1 is SGHAT, CDR2 FQNNGV. CDR3 length: 17 amino acids. Trimming stripped 2 bases from V and 3 bases from J, with 17 bases between. The CDR3, as DNA: TGTGCCAGCAGCTTACAGGCCGCCAGACCTCTCTACAATGAGCAGTTCTTC. Residues: CASSLQAARPLYNEQFF.

Note on this clone: The same CDR3 also results from other DNA sequences found in this sample. This rearrangement joins TRBV6-5 to TRBJ2-3; D not certain. Trimming took off 2 bases at V and 0 bases at J, with 6 bases between the two ends. Germline V CDR1 and CDR2: MNHEY, SVGAGI. This CDR3 has 14 amino acids. CDR3: CASSYGVSTDTQYF. The CDR3 coding sequence is TGTGCCAGCAGTTACGGGGTCAGCACAGATACGCAGTATTTT.

The J gene is TRBJ2-1, the V gene TRBV6-5; 14 bases fit TRBD2. V gave up 0 bases and J gave up 9 bases; unmatched junction bases: 1. The germline CDR1 and CDR2 sequences are MNHEY and SVGAGI. CDR3 length: 15 residues. The CDR3 reads CASSYSGTSGSEQFF. The CDR3 nucleotides are TGTGCCAGCAGTTACTCAGGGACTAGCGGGAGTGAGCAGTTCTTC.

The gene calls are TRBV27 and TRBJ2-1, with a tentative D call TRBD1 (5 bases). The CDR3 is 14 amino acids. Between the trimmed V and J ends, which lost 5 bases and 1 base, there was a span of 9 bases. Germline lookup yields CDR1 MNHEY and CDR2 SMNVEV (reference sequence). In nucleotides, the CDR3 is TGTGCCAGCAGTCCGACAGTTTCCTACAATGAGCAGTTCTTC. Translation gives CASSPTVSYNEQFF.

The rearrangement uses TRBV29-1 and TRBJ1-2; a weak D match, TRBD1 (5 bases). Between the trimmed V and J ends, which lost 4 bases and 8 bases, there was a span of 17 bases. The CDR3 is made up of 13 amino acids. Per the germline V gene, CDR1 is SQVTM and CDR2 is ANQGSEA. The CDR3 spells CSVAVGGDAGYTF. CDR3 in DNA: TGCAGCGTTGCAGTCGGGGGTGACGCCGGCTACACCTTC.

The chain uses TRBV5-1 and TRBJ2-1, with 9 bases that match TRBD2. CDR1 is SGHRS, CDR2 YFSETQ, per germline. CDR3 size: 17 residues. V lost 1 base to trimming and J lost 0 bases; unmatched junction nucleotides: 5. The CDR3, as DNA: TGCGCCAGCAGCTTGTGGGCGACTAGCGGCTCCTACAATGAGCAGTTCTTC. This codes for CASSLWATSGSYNEQFF.

The chain employs TRBV9 and TRBJ2-3; 14 nucleotides line up with TRBD2. Germline loops: CDR1 SGDLS, CDR2 YYNGEE. V gave up 4 bases and J gave up 2 bases; unmatched junction bases: 6. This CDR3 comprises 17 residues. The CDR3 DNA sequence: TGTGCCAGCAGCACAGGACTAGCGGGGGGTAACACAGATACGCAGTATTTT. This codes for CASSTGLAGGNTDTQYF.

The chain links TRBV7-8 to TRBJ2-2, with D maybe TRBD2 (6 bases). The CDR3 runs 19 residues. Germline CDR1 and CDR2: SGHVS and FQNEAQ. V dropped 5 bases and J dropped 5 bases, with 27 bases sitting between them. This chain's CDR3 is CASSLNAGFWERSTGELFF. The DNA of the CDR3 is TGTGCCAGCAGCCTAAATGCGGGATTTTGGGAAAGAAGTACCGGGGAGCTGTTTTTT. Variable domain in full (rest from reference TRBV7-8 and TRBJ2-2): GAGVSQSPRYKVAKRGQDVALRCDPISGHVSLFWYQQALGQGPEFLTYFQNEAQLDKSGLPSDRFFAERPEGSVSTLKIQRTQQEDSAVYLCASSLNAGFWERSTGELFFGEGSRLTVL.

This clone was found once. The chain has TRBV4-3 and TRBJ2-3; TRBD2 agrees at 11 bases. There are 17 residues in the CDR3. V trimming: 1 base; J trimming: 4 bases; junction bases outside the gene matches: 7. In germline, CDR1 is LGHNA, CDR2 YSLEER. CDR3 in amino acids: CASSQAVTSGIADTQYF. Here the CDR3 DNA reads TGCGCCAGCAGCCAAGCTGTGACTAGCGGGATCGCAGATACGCAGTATTTT.

V usage is TRBV4-1 and J usage is TRBJ2-7; D not certain. The CDR3 loop spans 16 amino acids. The germline V gene encodes CDR1 MGHRA and CDR2 YSYEKL. V lost 1 base, J lost 1 base, and 14 bases lay in between. CDR3 coding DNA: TGCGCCAGCAGCCAAGTAGGCGGCAGCGCGTCCTACGAGCAGTACTTC. The encoded protein is CASSQVGGSASYEQYF.

The V gene is TRBV7-9, the J gene TRBJ1-1; TRBD1 might be the D (5 bases). Germline values: CDR1 SEHNR, CDR2 FQNEAQ (reference sequence). With 0 bases removed from V and 10 bases from J, the gap between germline ends came to 6 bases. The CDR3 is made up of 11 amino acids. Here the CDR3 DNA reads TGTGCCAGCAGCTTAGCGGGGGGAGCTTTCTTT. It is translated as CASSLAGGAFF.

The rearrangement uses TRBV7-9 and TRBJ2-7; TRBD2 agrees at 7 bases. J was trimmed by 2 bases and V by 1 base; bases with no gene match: 11. Germline assignment: CDR1 SEHNR and CDR2 FQNEAQ (reference sequence). The CDR3 runs 17 residues. CDR3 DNA sequence: TGTGCCAGCAGCTTAGTGCCTAGCGGAACTACCCCCTACGAGCAGTACTTC. It yields the protein CASSLVPSGTTPYEQYF.

The V gene is TRBV29-1, the J gene TRBJ1-4, with no clear D. This CDR3 has 11 amino acids. Germline CDR1 reads SQVTM; CDR2 reads ANQGSEA. Trimming removed 0 bases from V and 10 bases from J, with 6 bases in between. In DNA, the CDR3 is TGCAGCGTTGAAGAGGATGGAAAACTGTTTTTT. The encoded protein is CSVEEDGKLFF.

This chain joins TRBV27 and TRBJ1-4; D gene ambiguous. This CDR3 contains 16 residues. CDR1 MNHEY and CDR2 SMNVEV come from the germline V gene (reference sequence). Trimming removed 5 bases from V and 4 bases from J, with 17 bases in between. CDR3 amino acids: CASSPLLGVLNEKLFF. In DNA, the CDR3 is TGTGCCAGCAGTCCCCTCCTCGGGGTCCTTAATGAAAAACTGTTTTTT.

The rearrangement links TRBV2 to TRBJ2-2; TRBD1 aligns across 8 bases. The V gene end was trimmed by 4 bases and the J gene end by 7 bases; junction bases not matched to a gene: 8. The CDR3 has 15 amino acids. CDR1 and CDR2 (germline): SNHLY, FYNNEI. Here the CDR3 DNA reads TGTGCCAGCAGTGCAGCAGGGGGCGTGTTCGGGGAGCTGTTTTTT. Its protein product is CASSAAGGVFGELFF. The full variable domain, completed using reference TRBV2 and TRBJ2-2, is EPEVTQTPSHQVTQMGQEVILRCVPISNHLYFYWYRQILGQKVEFLVSFYNNEISEKSEIFDDQFSVERPDGSNFTLKIRSTKLEDSAMYFCASSAAGGVFGELFFGEGSRLTVL.

This sequence joins TRBV20-1 and TRBJ2-7; D unclear. Germline assignment: CDR1 DFQATT and CDR2 SNEGSKA (reference sequence). Trimming took off 3 bases at V and 2 bases at J, with 5 bases between the two ends. The CDR3 has 11 residues. DNA of the CDR3: TGCAGTGCTAGTGTGACCTACGAGCAGTACTTC. Translation: CSASVTYEQYF.

The rearrangement links TRBV28 to TRBJ2-7; D unresolved. The V gene lost 5 bases and the J gene lost 2 bases, with 10 bases spanning the gap. Germline CDR1 reads MDHEN; CDR2 reads SYDVKM. The CDR3 loop spans 13 amino acids. The CDR3: CASSAAGPYEQYF. CDR3 DNA sequence: TGTGCCAGCAGTGCAGCCGGGCCCTACGAGCAGTACTTC.

CDR3 in DNA: TGTGCCAGTAGTATGGGCTCTGGTCTTGGAAACACCATATATTTT. Amino acids: CASSMGSGLGNTIYF. The chain is built from TRBV19 and TRBJ1-3; no definite D call. CDR1 and CDR2 (germline): LNHDA, SQIVND (reference sequence). Trimming removed 3 bases from V and 3 bases from J, with 12 bases in between. This CDR3 has 15 residues.

This chain uses TRBV14 with TRBJ2-1; TRBD2 matches 10 bases. V shed 2 bases and J 2 bases; nucleotides not matched to a gene: 6. Per the germline V gene, CDR1 is SGHDN and CDR2 is FVKESK. This CDR3 spans 17 amino acids. The CDR3 DNA reads TGTGCCAGCAGCCAAACCAGACTAGCGGGTGCCTACAATGAGCAGTTCTTC. Amino acid sequence: CASSQTRLAGAYNEQFF.

J is TRBJ1-2 and V is TRBV19; D uncertain. Trimming pared 4 bases from V and 4 bases from J, leaving 10 bases between. Germline lookup yields CDR1 LNHDA and CDR2 SQIVND (reference sequence). The CDR3 has 13 amino acids. Here the CDR3 reads CASSTDNLYGYTF. The CDR3 DNA is TGTGCCAGTAGTACCGATAACCTCTATGGCTACACCTTC.

This clone was seen only once. The chain joins TRBV5-6 to TRBJ2-7; D perhaps matches TRBD1 (5 bases). CDR1 and CDR2 (germline): SGHDT, YYEEEE. The CDR3 totals 13 residues. The V gene lost 2 bases and the J gene lost 7 bases, with 13 bases spanning the gap. In DNA form, the CDR3 reads TGTGCCAGCAGCTTTAGGGGTCCCGGGGAGCAGTACTTC. This sequence encodes CASSFRGPGEQYF. Full variable domain (outside the CDR3, taken from reference TRBV5-6 and TRBJ2-7): DAGVTQSPTHLIKTRGQQVTLRCSPKSGHDTVSWYQQALGQGPQFIFQYYEEEERQRGNFPDRFSGHQFPNYSSELNVNALLLGDSALYLCASSFRGPGEQYFGPGTRLTVT.

V gene TRBV7-2 combines with J gene TRBJ1-1, with 12 positions matching TRBD1. There are 16 residues in the CDR3. The J segment lost 7 bases and the V segment lost 5 bases, leaving 11 bases of the junction unmatched. The V gene's germline CDR1 is SGHTA and CDR2 FQGNSA. The CDR3 loop reads CASSALPGQGAIEAFF. The CDR3 DNA follows: TGTGCCAGCAGCGCCCTACCGGGACAGGGGGCGATTGAAGCTTTCTTT.

The genes are TRBV27 and TRBJ1-1; 10 nucleotides agree with TRBD1. The length of the CDR3 is 17 residues. The germline V gene has CDR1 MNHEY and CDR2 SMNVEV (reference sequence). J gave up 4 bases and V 4 bases, and 12 bases lay outside the gene matches. Written as DNA, the CDR3 is TGTGCCAGCAGTTCAGAGACAGGGGGCTTGGTCGGCACTGAAGCTTTCTTT. This sequence encodes CASSSETGGLVGTEAFF.

The sample holds one count of this clone. V and J are TRBV5-1 and TRBJ2-7; tentatively, D is TRBD1 (6 bases). This CDR3 comprises 16 residues. The germline CDR1 and CDR2 sequences are SGHRS and YFSETQ. V was clipped by 5 bases and J by 2 bases, with 20 bases between them. CDR3 nucleotides: TGCGCCAGCAGTCCACGGAGCACAGGGATTCCCTACGAGCAGTACTTC. Its protein is CASSPRSTGIPYEQYF.

This chain links TRBV9 with TRBJ2-7, with TRBD1 identical over 7 bases. The CDR3 extends over 15 amino acids. J was trimmed by 2 bases and V by 5 bases; bases with no gene match: 10. The germline V gene has CDR1 SGDLS and CDR2 YYNGEE. The CDR3 DNA sequence: TGTGCCAGCAGTCCTCGACAGGGATCCGCCTACGAGCAGTACTTC. Translated: CASSPRQGSAYEQYF.

About this clone: Different DNA sequences within this sample yield the same CDR3. The chain couples TRBV10-2 to TRBJ1-1; D remains ambiguous. The CDR3 runs to 12 residues. The ends were cut back, 2 bases at V and 1 base at J, with 2 bases in the middle. In germline, CDR1 is WSHSY, CDR2 SAAADI. CDR3 amino acids: CASSEGNTEAFF. The CDR3 DNA is TGCGCCAGCAGTGAGGGGAACACTGAAGCTTTCTTT.

Concerning this clone itself: This specimen includes other DNA sequences encoding the same CDR3. The chain employs TRBV27 and TRBJ2-5, with a possible D match to TRBD1 (6 bases). The CDR3 spans 14 residues. Germline V gene sequence: CDR1 MNHEY, CDR2 SMNVEV (reference sequence). Trimming cost V 2 bases and J 5 bases, with 12 bases left between them. The CDR3 nucleotides are TGTGCCAGCAGTTTAGCAGGGGCCGGGGAGACCCAGTACTTC. This sequence encodes CASSLAGAGETQYF.

The V call is TRBV4-3, the J call TRBJ2-1, with 9 bases fitting TRBD2. The CDR3 spans 17 residues. V shed 0 bases, J shed 0 bases, and the junction held 3 bases outside the gene matches. CDR1 is LGHNA and CDR2 is YSLEER in the germline V gene. The CDR3 DNA is TGCGCCAGCAGCCAAGATAGGCGGGAGGGCTCCTACAATGAGCAGTTCTTC. Amino acid sequence: CASSQDRREGSYNEQFF.

This rearrangement joins TRBV7-9 to TRBJ1-1; no firm D call. CDR3 length: 16 residues. Germline-derived CDR1 and CDR2 are SEHNR and FQNEAQ (reference sequence). V lost 0 bases to trimming and J lost 3 bases, with 14 bases between them. This CDR3 is CASSLAQGYGDTEAFF. The CDR3, as DNA: TGTGCCAGCAGCTTAGCTCAAGGGTATGGTGACACTGAAGCTTTCTTT.